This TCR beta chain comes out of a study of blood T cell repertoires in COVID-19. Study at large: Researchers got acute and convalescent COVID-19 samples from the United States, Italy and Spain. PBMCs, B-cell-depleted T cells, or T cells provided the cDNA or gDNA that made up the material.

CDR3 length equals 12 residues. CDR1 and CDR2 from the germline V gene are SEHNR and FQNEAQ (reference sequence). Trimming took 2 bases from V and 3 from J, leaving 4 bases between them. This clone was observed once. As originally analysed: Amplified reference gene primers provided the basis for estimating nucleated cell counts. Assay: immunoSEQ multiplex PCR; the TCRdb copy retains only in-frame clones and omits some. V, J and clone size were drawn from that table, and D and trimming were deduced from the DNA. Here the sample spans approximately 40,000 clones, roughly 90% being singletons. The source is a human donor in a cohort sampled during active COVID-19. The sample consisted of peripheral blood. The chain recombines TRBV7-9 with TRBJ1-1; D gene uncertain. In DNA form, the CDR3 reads TGTGCCAGCAGCTTACAGGACACTGAAGCTTTCTTT. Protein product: CASSLQDTEAFF.